This TCR beta chain was profiled in a study of metastatic and nonmetastatic thyroid tumors. Study-wide context: Patients with malignant and benign thyroid disease provided blood and tumor or nodule tissue, whose repertoires were compared. Findings of the study overall: Within blood and tumor, benign nodules reportedly had significantly lower TCR beta diversity than malignant thyroid tumors did.

Germline V gene data show CDR1 as LGHDT and CDR2 as YNNKEL (reference sequence). The junction had 10 bases not matched to a gene; V was cut back by 5 bases and J by 6 bases. This CDR3 is 15 amino acids long. Points on this clone: Its antigen remains unknown.

Source study methods: Clinicopathological groups differed in CDR3, with these differences serving to build a distant-metastasis classifier for papillary thyroid cancer. TCRdb re-clonotyped the PCR reads through MiXCR. Clone size and V and J calls follow TCRdb, not the original study. The sample lists 16,000 or so clones, approximately 25% occurring once. All patients reached thyroid surgery having received no treatment beforehand. The receptor comes from a male donor with papillary thyroid cancer or a benign thyroid nodule (not recorded which). Some clones in this sample may be carry-over from other donors' samples. The rearrangement joins TRBV3-1 to TRBJ1-5; 7 positions agree with TRBD1. The specimen sequenced was tumor tissue. CDR3 protein: CASSYGTAVPQPQHF. For the CDR3, the DNA is TGTGCCAGCAGCTATGGGACAGCTGTTCCTCAGCCCCAGCATTTT. Full variable domain (missing parts from reference TRBV3-1 and TRBJ1-5): DTAVSQTPKYLVTQMGNDKSIKCEQNLGHDTMYWYKQDSKKFLKIMFSYNNKELIINETVPNRFSPKSPDKAHLNLHINSLELGDSAVYFCASSYGTAVPQPQHFGDGTRLSIL.